A single sample is the source of the 15 T cell receptor beta chains below, sequenced in a study of cytomegalovirus exposure and HLA in healthy donors. Using immunoSEQ multiplex PCR, the repertoire was profiled, and TCRdb retains in-frame clones only, with some absent. The data show tens of thousands of clones, with roughly 94% seen just once and 2.5% to 4% held by the top ten. The sequenced sample was PBMCs. The receptors here all came from a woman between 18 and 30 years old in good health and CMV-seropositive.

This chain uses TRBV27 with TRBJ1-2; D is perhaps TRBD1 (6 bases). The CDR3 spans 14 residues. V was clipped by 7 bases and J by 6 bases, with 18 bases between them. Germline CDR1 and CDR2: MNHEY and SMNVEV (reference sequence). CDR3 in DNA: TGTGCCAGCAAGGGGGACGTAATGGGGGATGGCTACACCTTC. This gives the protein CASKGDVMGDGYTF.

This chain connects TRBV5-5 to TRBJ1-2; maybe TRBD1 (5 bases). Germline V gene data show CDR1 as SGHKS and CDR2 as YYEKEE (reference sequence). Trimming took 0 bases from V and 4 from J, leaving 13 bases between them. This CDR3 spans 15 amino acids. The CDR3 DNA sequence: TGTGCCAGCAGCTTGGGGGGCCCAGGGTCCTATGGCTACACCTTC. Encoded protein: CASSLGGPGSYGYTF.

The chain uses TRBV30 and TRBJ2-3; 11 bases align to TRBD1. V lost 8 bases and J lost 6; bases outside the gene matches: 10. This CDR3 is 14 amino acids long. The germline gives CDR1 GTSNPN, CDR2 SVGIG (reference sequence). The CDR3 here is CAGQGAKIVDTQYF. The DNA of the CDR3 is TGTGCCGGACAGGGGGCGAAAATTGTGGATACGCAGTATTTT. Based on the CDR3 plus reference TRBV30 and TRBJ2-3, the full variable domain is SQTIHQWPATLVQPVGSPLSLECTVEGTSNPNLYWYRQAAGRGLQLLFYSVGIGQISSEVPQNLSASRPQDRQFILSSKKLLLSDSGFYLCAGQGAKIVDTQYFGPGTRLTVL.

The chain has TRBV28 and TRBJ1-5; the D gene is possibly TRBD1 (5 bases). Germline CDR1 MDHEN, CDR2 SYDVKM. Trimming pared 8 bases from V and 3 bases from J, leaving 17 bases between. This CDR3 contains 15 residues. The CDR3 DNA is TGTGCCAGCTTAATCCGGGGGTACCACAATCAGCCCCAGCATTTT. Protein product: CASLIRGYHNQPQHF.

This sequence joins TRBV9 and TRBJ2-2; 10 nucleotides align to TRBD2. Germline CDR1 and CDR2: SGDLS and YYNGEE. The CDR3 loop spans 17 amino acids. V lost 4 bases to trimming and J lost 7 bases; unmatched junction nucleotides: 13. The chain's CDR3 is CASSPLESGGAVGELFF. The DNA for the CDR3 is TGTGCCAGCAGCCCCCTGGAGAGCGGGGGGGCGGTCGGGGAGCTGTTTTTT.

The count of this clone is one. This sequence joins TRBV28 and TRBJ2-7; D is possibly TRBD2 (5 bases). The germline V and J ends were trimmed by 1 base and 1 base, with 14 bases remaining between them. The CDR3 loop spans 16 amino acids. Germline values: CDR1 MDHEN, CDR2 SYDVKM. This CDR3 reads CASSLYRGLKSYEQYF. The CDR3 DNA reads as TGTGCCAGCAGTTTATACCGGGGTCTAAAGTCCTACGAGCAGTACTTC.

The chain uses TRBV2 and TRBJ2-3; 9 positions agree with TRBD1. V dropped 5 bases and J dropped 1; count of bases not matched to a gene: 4. Germline CDR1 reads SNHLY; CDR2 reads FYNNEI. This CDR3 has 15 residues. The CDR3 DNA is TGTGCCAGCAGTAGACGGACAGGGGGCACAGATACGCAGTATTTT. It translates to CASSRRTGGTDTQYF. The full variable domain, completed using reference TRBV2 and TRBJ2-3, is EPEVTQTPSHQVTQMGQEVILRCVPISNHLYFYWYRQILGQKVEFLVSFYNNEISEKSEIFDDQFSVERPDGSNFTLKIRSTKLEDSAMYFCASSRRTGGTDTQYFGPGTRLTVL.

In its sample, this clone was seen once. The CDR3: CASSQFGVADTQYF. The DNA for the CDR3 is TGTGCCAGCAGCCAATTCGGGGTCGCAGATACGCAGTATTTT. This chain links TRBV5-4 with TRBJ2-3, with D possibly being TRBD2 (5 bases). CDR3 length: 14 residues. CDR1 SGHNT and CDR2 YYREEE come from the germline V gene (reference sequence). V lost 4 bases and J lost 4, with 13 bases in between.

V is TRBV6-5 and J is TRBJ1-1; 8 bases are shared with TRBD1. CDR1 is MNHEY and CDR2 is SVGAGI in the germline V gene. This CDR3 is 14 amino acids long. J gave up 4 bases and V 5 bases, and 6 bases lay outside the gene matches. For the CDR3, the DNA is TGTGCCAGCAGTCCCAGGACAGGGAGCACTGAAGCTTTCTTT. Translation gives CASSPRTGSTEAFF.

The chain couples TRBV28 to TRBJ1-2; TRBD1 agrees at 8 bases. The CDR3 length is 15 residues. The germline CDR1 and CDR2 sequences are MDHEN and SYDVKM. The V gene end was trimmed by 0 bases and the J gene end by 7 bases; junction bases not matched to a gene: 7. The chain's CDR3 is CASSLWGQVYRGYTF. CDR3 nucleotide sequence: TGTGCCAGCAGTTTATGGGGACAGGTTTATCGTGGCTACACCTTC.

The chain uses TRBV2 and TRBJ2-2, with D unresolved. CDR1 and CDR2 from the germline V gene are SNHLY and FYNNEI. The CDR3 loop spans 14 amino acids. V lost 5 bases and J 1 base, leaving 8 bases between the germline ends. The CDR3 protein is CASSPNRNTGELFF. The CDR3 DNA reads as TGTGCCAGCAGTCCAAACAGGAACACCGGGGAGCTGTTTTTT.

The chain carries TRBV28 and TRBJ2-7, with D possibly being TRBD1 (6 bases). Germline values: CDR1 MDHEN, CDR2 SYDVKM. This CDR3 has 17 amino acids. The ends were cut back, 4 bases at V and 0 bases at J, with 19 bases in the middle. The CDR3: CASSSRLTTGNSYEQYF. CDR3 coding DNA: TGTGCCAGCAGTTCTCGATTAACAACAGGGAACTCCTACGAGCAGTACTTC.

The chain recombines TRBV2 with TRBJ2-7; possibly TRBD2 for D (5 bases). From germline, CDR1 is SNHLY and CDR2 FYNNEI. CDR3 length: 13 residues. Trimming cost V 8 bases and J 3 bases, with 14 bases left between them. In DNA, the CDR3 is TGTGCCAGCCAACCCCCGGGGAACTACGAGCAGTACTTC. Its translation is CASQPPGNYEQYF.

The chain links TRBV9 to TRBJ1-2; no definite D call. V lost 2 bases and J lost 8, with 22 bases in between. The CDR3 totals 16 residues. Per germline, CDR1 SGDLS and CDR2 YYNGEE. The CDR3 nucleotides read TGTGCCAGCAGCGTTTTTGAGGCCTCAGCCCCACTGGGCTACACCTTC. Protein: CASSVFEASAPLGYTF.

The chain uses TRBV6-5 and TRBJ2-3; possible D gene TRBD1, 6 bases. Germline-derived CDR1 and CDR2 are MNHEY and SVGAGI. Deletions cut 11 bases from V and 2 bases from J, with 11 bases between. The CDR3 has 12 amino acids. The CDR3 nucleotides read TGTGCCGTTAGGGGGAACACAGATACGCAGTATTTT. It encodes CAVRGNTDTQYF.